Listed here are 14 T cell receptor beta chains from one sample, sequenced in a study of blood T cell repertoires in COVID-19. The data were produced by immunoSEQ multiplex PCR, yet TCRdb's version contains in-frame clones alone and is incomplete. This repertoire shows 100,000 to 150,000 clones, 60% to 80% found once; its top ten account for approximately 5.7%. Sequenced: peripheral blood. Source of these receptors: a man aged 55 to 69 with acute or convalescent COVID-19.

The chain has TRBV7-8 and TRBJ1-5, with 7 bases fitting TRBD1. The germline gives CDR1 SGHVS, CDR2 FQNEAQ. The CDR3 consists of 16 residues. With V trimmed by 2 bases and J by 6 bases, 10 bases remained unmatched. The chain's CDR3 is CASSLSQGFIVQPQHF. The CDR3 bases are TGTGCCAGCAGCTTATCACAGGGGTTTATAGTTCAGCCCCAGCATTTT.

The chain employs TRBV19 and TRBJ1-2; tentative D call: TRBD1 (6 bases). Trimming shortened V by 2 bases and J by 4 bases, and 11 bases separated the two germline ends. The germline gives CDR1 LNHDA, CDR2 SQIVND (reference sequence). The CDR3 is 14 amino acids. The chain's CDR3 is CASSIRQALYGYTF. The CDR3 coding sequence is TGTGCCAGTAGTATAAGACAGGCCCTCTATGGCTACACCTTC.

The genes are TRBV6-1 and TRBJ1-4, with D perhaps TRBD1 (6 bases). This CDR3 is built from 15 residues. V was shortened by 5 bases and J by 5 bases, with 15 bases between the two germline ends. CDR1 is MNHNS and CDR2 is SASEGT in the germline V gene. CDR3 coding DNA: TGTGCCAGCAGTACGGCGGGGGCGCGGAATGAAAAACTGTTTTTT. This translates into CASSTAGARNEKLFF.

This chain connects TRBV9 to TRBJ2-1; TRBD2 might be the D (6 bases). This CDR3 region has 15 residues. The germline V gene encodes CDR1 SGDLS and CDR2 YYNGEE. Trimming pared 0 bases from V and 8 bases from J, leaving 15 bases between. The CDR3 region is CASSVGTGTSDEQFF. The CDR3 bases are TGTGCCAGCAGCGTAGGAACCGGGACTTCGGATGAGCAGTTCTTC.

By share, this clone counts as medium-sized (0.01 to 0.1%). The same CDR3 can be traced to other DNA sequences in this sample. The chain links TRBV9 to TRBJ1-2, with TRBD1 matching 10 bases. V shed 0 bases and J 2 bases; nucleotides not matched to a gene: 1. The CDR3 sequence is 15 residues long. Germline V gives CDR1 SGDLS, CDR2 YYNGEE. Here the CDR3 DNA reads TGTGCCAGCAGCGTAGAGGGACAGGGGAACTATGGCTACACCTTC. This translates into CASSVEGQGNYGYTF.

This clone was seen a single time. In DNA form, the CDR3 reads TGTGCCAGTAGGAGCCTACAGGGTCGAGGAGAGACCCAGTACTTC. It yields the protein CASRSLQGRGETQYF. The genes are TRBV19 and TRBJ2-5, with D possibly matching TRBD1 (6 bases). Germline CDR1 and CDR2: LNHDA and SQIVND (reference sequence). The CDR3 covers 15 residues. With 6 bases removed from V and 4 bases from J, the gap between germline ends came to 18 bases. Looking up the rest from reference TRBV19 and TRBJ2-5 gives the full variable domain: DGGITQSPKYLFRKEGQNVTLSCEQNLNHDAMYWYRQDPGQGLRLIYYSQIVNDFQKGDIAEGYSVSREKKESFPLTVTSAQKNPTAFYLCASRSLQGRGETQYFGPGTRLLVL.

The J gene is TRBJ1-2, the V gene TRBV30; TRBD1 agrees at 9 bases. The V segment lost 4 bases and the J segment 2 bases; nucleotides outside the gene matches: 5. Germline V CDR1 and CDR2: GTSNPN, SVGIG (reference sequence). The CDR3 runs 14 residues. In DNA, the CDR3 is TGTGCCTGGACCCCTGGGACAGGGAACTATGGCTACACCTTC. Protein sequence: CAWTPGTGNYGYTF.

CDR3 DNA: TGTGCCACCAGTGACTCGACAGTAATTAGGGGCTACACCTTC. Its translation is CATSDSTVIRGYTF. The chain employs TRBV24-1 and TRBJ1-2, with D possibly matching TRBD1 (5 bases). The CDR3 runs to 14 residues. CDR1 and CDR2 from the germline V gene are KGHDR and SFDVKD. Trimming removed 4 bases at V and 8 bases at J, with 16 bases between.

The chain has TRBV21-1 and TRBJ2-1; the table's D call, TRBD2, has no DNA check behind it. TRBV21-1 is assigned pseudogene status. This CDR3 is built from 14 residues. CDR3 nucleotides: TGTGCCAGCAGCAACGAGCGGGGATACAATGAGCAGTTCTTC. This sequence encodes CASSNERGYNEQFF.

The CDR3 coding sequence is TGTGCCACCCCCCGGGACAGGGTTTCTGGGGCCAACGTCCTGACTTTC. This codes for CATPRDRVSGANVLTF. The chain uses TRBV7-9 and TRBJ2-6, with 9 bases aligning to TRBD1. The CDR3 extends over 16 amino acids. The ends lost 10 bases at V and 1 base at J; junction bases unmatched: 8. CDR1 SEHNR and CDR2 FQNEAQ come from the germline V gene (reference sequence).

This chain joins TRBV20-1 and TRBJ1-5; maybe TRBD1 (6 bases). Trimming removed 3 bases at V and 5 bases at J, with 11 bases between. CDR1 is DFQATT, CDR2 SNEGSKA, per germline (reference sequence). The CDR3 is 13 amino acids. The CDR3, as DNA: TGCAGTGCTAGTCGGGACACCGATCAGCCCCAGCATTTT. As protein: CSASRDTDQPQHF.

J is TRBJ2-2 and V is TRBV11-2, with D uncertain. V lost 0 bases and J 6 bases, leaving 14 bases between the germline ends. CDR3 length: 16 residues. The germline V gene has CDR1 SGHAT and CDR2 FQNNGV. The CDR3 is CASSLDPSLRAGELFF. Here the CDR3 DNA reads TGTGCCAGCAGCTTAGATCCAAGCCTCCGAGCCGGGGAGCTGTTTTTT.

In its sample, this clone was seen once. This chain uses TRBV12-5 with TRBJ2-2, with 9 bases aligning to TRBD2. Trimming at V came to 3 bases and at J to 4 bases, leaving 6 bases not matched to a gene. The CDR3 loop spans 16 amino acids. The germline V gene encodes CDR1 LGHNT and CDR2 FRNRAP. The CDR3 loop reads CASGFLSGGFTGELFF. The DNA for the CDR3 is TGTGCTAGTGGTTTTTTAAGCGGGGGGTTCACCGGGGAGCTGTTTTTT.

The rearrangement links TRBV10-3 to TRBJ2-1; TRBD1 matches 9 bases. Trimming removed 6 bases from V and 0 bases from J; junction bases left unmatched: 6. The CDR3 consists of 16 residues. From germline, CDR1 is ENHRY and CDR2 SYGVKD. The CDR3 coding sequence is TGTGCCATCAGCATACAGGGGGCGAGCTCCTACAATGAGCAGTTCTTC. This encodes CAISIQGASSYNEQFF.